This T cell receptor (beta chain) derives from a study of blood T cell repertoires in COVID-19. Study information: COVID-19 samples collected from the United States, Italy and Spain covered acute and convalescent phases. The analysed material was cDNA or gDNA that came from T cells, B-cell-depleted T cells, or PBMCs.

Profiled with immunoSEQ multiplex PCR; TCRdb holds only in-frame clones, not every one. The repertoire holds approximately 280,000 clones, with 65% to 85% as singletons. This CDR3 contains 15 residues. V was shortened by 4 bases and J by 5 bases, with 16 bases between the two germline ends. Germline V lookup: CDR1 SGHTA, CDR2 FQGNSA. Sequenced: peripheral blood. This TCR came from a human donor with COVID-19, enrolled during active disease. The donor label of this sample is uncertain. The rearrangement joins TRBV7-2 to TRBJ2-3; possible D gene TRBD1, 6 bases. DNA of the CDR3: TGTGCCAGCAGCTGGTCCGGGACAAGAGGAGATACGCAGTATTTT. Translation: CASSWSGTRGDTQYF.